This T cell receptor beta chain derives from a study of CD8+ T cells in alopecia areata. Study results and limitations: When scalp samples are sequenced, resident alphabeta T cells of normal skin are also captured. Many expanded lesional clones persisted in scalp and blood during tofacitinib treatment. Affected lesional scalp, above all in alopecia totalis/universalis, was more clonal than normal scalp.

Sequencing templates came from extracted RNA that was reverse transcribed into cDNA. Produced via immunoSEQ multiplex PCR; TCRdb's table is partial and in-frame only. This sample carries 120,000 or so clones, under 65% of them seen once, and the ten largest clones take under 7.5%. The CDR3 covers 17 residues. Germline CDR1 reads MNHEY; CDR2 reads SMNVEV (reference sequence). The germline V and J ends were trimmed by 5 bases and 0 bases, with 19 bases remaining between them. On this clone: Its target is unknown.

Treatment described: oral pan-JAK inhibitor, 5-10 mg twice daily. The study team obtained lesional scalp punch biopsies and peripheral blood from alopecia areata patients. The source of this sequence is a human donor with alopecia areata. This chain joins TRBV27 and TRBJ1-1, with unresolved D. Sequences were derived from CD4+ T cells sorted from blood, sampled at week 4, from a patient treated with tofacitinib. The CDR3 sequence: CASSPMGIARLNTEAFF. Written as DNA, the CDR3 is TGTGCCAGCAGTCCGATGGGGATAGCTAGGCTGAACACTGAAGCTTTCTTT.